These T cell receptor beta chains were read from a single sample in a study of T cells in Graves' hyperthyroidism and ophthalmopathy. TCRdb reanalysed the multiplex PCR reads using MiXCR and keeps one entry per CDR3 protein. The data show around 350,000 distinct CDR3 sequences, about 15% seen once. The sample consisted of blood. The receptors shown here come from a woman aged 25 to 45 with Graves' ophthalmopathy. Each CDR3 is given with its conserved first and last residue.

v_gene	j_gene	CDR3aa
TRBV10-3	TRBJ2-3	CAIRVAGDTDTQYF
TRBV5-6	TRBJ1-1	CASSLLVQAEAFF
TRBV7-8	TRBJ1-5	CASSLGRVLPQPQHF
TRBV10-3	TRBJ2-1	CAISSSQAGGAEQFF
TRBV6-1	TRBJ1-2	CASSFPDRGPYGYTF
TRBV2	TRBJ1-3	CASSQGLTGNTIYF
TRBV3-1	TRBJ2-1	CASSPDRGFDNEQFF
TRBV27	TRBJ1-6	CASSFQWSRSSPLHF
TRBV4-1	TRBJ2-7	CASSQRGTGYEQYF
TRBV13	-	CASSLTGTSYNEQYF
TRBV6-1	TRBJ1-2	CASSEGRQTFVVYTF
TRBV6-2/TRBV6-3	TRBJ2-7	CASGSRVAERNYEQYF
TRBV5-1	TRBJ2-1	CAGSRLPGAGDSGEQFF
TRBV20-1	TRBJ2-5	CSAHRWAGTGETQYF
TRBV7-2	TRBJ1-5	CASSPAASGVSNQPQHF
TRBV7-9	TRBJ2-1	CASSAPRVLAGGLPYNEQFF
TRBV6-1	TRBJ2-7	CASRGRGDSYEQYF
TRBV20-1	TRBJ1-1	CSASLPQGATEAFF
TRBV3-1	TRBJ1-5	CASSPLGGGGNQPQHF
TRBV6-1	TRBJ1-5	CASSEFLGLGQPQHF
TRBV12-3/TRBV12-4	TRBJ2-7	CASTGRSYEQYF
TRBV24-1	TRBJ1-2	CATSDPWENYGYTF
TRBV5-5	TRBJ2-5	CASSPSAGGLETQYF
TRBV20-1	TRBJ2-6	CSANWDRGHSGANVPTF
TRBV30	TRBJ1-2	CAWSTENYGYTF
TRBV5-5	TRBJ2-7	CASSSRASTRSYEQYF
TRBV28	TRBJ1-4	CASSSLRTVGEKLFF
TRBV20-1	TRBJ1-2	CSAMTRALSGGYTF
TRBV12-3/TRBV12-4	TRBJ1-5	CASSRTGGQPQHF
TRBV19	TRBJ2-5	CASSIVGGLGQETQYF
TRBV5-1	TRBJ2-5	CASSSTSGGSQETQYF
TRBV3-1	TRBJ2-5	CASSQKLPSGGTQYF
TRBV9	TRBJ1-2	CASSAMTQGFRGYTF
TRBV18	TRBJ2-3	CASSPPTSERYTDTQYF
TRBV3-1	TRBJ2-3	CASSAQRTDTQYF
TRBV3-1	TRBJ2-5	CASSQVPLAGGIQETQYF
TRBV7-2	TRBJ1-1	CASSSLWVLNTEAFF
TRBV29-1	TRBJ1-2	CSAEGRNAVGYTF
TRBV5-4	TRBJ2-6	CASSIRTAGANVLTF
TRBV20-1	TRBJ2-3	CSASYHPTSTDTQYF
TRBV15	TRBJ2-7	CATSRRQPIRGSGSEQYF
TRBV13	TRBJ2-2	CASSVSGGNTGELFF
TRBV7-2	TRBJ2-5	CASSKGLADQETQYF
TRBV10-1	TRBJ2-7	CASSEANSYEQYF
TRBV28	TRBJ2-1	CASSTGGSYNEQFF
TRBV3-1	TRBJ2-1	CASSPSLGPGQVSEQFF
TRBV5-1	TRBJ2-1	CASNQGGGGAYNEQFF